The rows below give T cell receptor beta chains drawn from one sample of a study of shared clonotypes between healthy human individuals. Only in-frame clones appear in the TCRdb table, and some are missing; sequencing was by immunoSEQ multiplex PCR. The sample has under 350,000 clones; about nine tenths are singletons. The sample was memory CD8+ T cells sorted from blood. The receptor set was obtained from a man in his late teens or twenties in good health. CDR3s include the opening cysteine and the closing phenylalanine or tryptophan. A D gene is named only where the DNA matches it firmly. Only some rows state a clone size, as once, few, many or a class for expanded clones.

d_gene: NA; abundance: NA; j_gene: TRBJ2-2; v_gene: TRBV7-9; CDR3nt: TGTGCCAGCAGCTTAATCCGTATCTACAGCGAGAAAGTCACCGGGGAGCTGTTTTTT; CDR3aa: CASSLIRIYSEKVTGELFF
d_gene: NA; abundance: NA; j_gene: TRBJ1-5; v_gene: TRBV13; CDR3nt: TGTGCCAGCAGCTTTCCCAATCAGCCCCAGCATTTT; CDR3aa: CASSFPNQPQHF
d_gene: TRBD2; abundance: NA; j_gene: TRBJ2-7; v_gene: TRBV7-2; CDR3nt: TGTGCCAGCAGCTTTCCCGGACTAGCGGAGGGCGGCGAGCAGTACTTC; CDR3aa: CASSFPGLAEGGEQYF
d_gene: TRBD1; abundance: NA; j_gene: TRBJ2-3; v_gene: TRBV10-1; CDR3nt: TGCGCCAGCAGTGAGGACAGGGGATATACGCAGTATTTT; CDR3aa: CASSEDRGYTQYF
d_gene: NA; abundance: NA; j_gene: TRBJ1-2; v_gene: TRBV13; CDR3nt: TGTGCCAGCAGCCCGGGGATGTATGGCTACACCTTC; CDR3aa: CASSPGMYGYTF
d_gene: TRBD2; abundance: NA; j_gene: TRBJ2-5; v_gene: TRBV7-9; CDR3nt: TGTGCCAGCATAGGGACTAGCGGTTACCAAGAGACCCAGTACTTC; CDR3aa: CASIGTSGYQETQYF
d_gene: NA; abundance: NA; j_gene: TRBJ1-3; v_gene: TRBV7-2; CDR3nt: TGTGCCAGCAGCTTACCCCCAGGGATCAACACCATATATTTT; CDR3aa: CASSLPPGINTIYF
d_gene: TRBD1; abundance: NA; j_gene: TRBJ1-1; v_gene: TRBV9; CDR3nt: TGTGCCAGCAGCCCGGGACAGGGTGGGACTGAAGCTTTCTTT; CDR3aa: CASSPGQGGTEAFF
d_gene: NA; abundance: NA; j_gene: TRBJ2-7; v_gene: TRBV6-5; CDR3nt: TGTGCCAGCAGAGTCCGAGACGGACCTGGTGAGCAGTACTTC; CDR3aa: CASRVRDGPGEQYF
d_gene: TRBD1; abundance: NA; j_gene: TRBJ2-7; v_gene: TRBV4-1; CDR3nt: TGCGCCAGCAGCCTGACAGGGTATACCTACGAGCAGTACTTC; CDR3aa: CASSLTGYTYEQYF
d_gene: TRBD1; abundance: NA; j_gene: TRBJ2-7; v_gene: TRBV5-4; CDR3nt: TGTGCCAGCAGCTTTGGGACAGTAAACGAGCAGTACTTC; CDR3aa: CASSFGTVNEQYF
d_gene: NA; abundance: NA; j_gene: TRBJ2-1; v_gene: TRBV29-1; CDR3nt: TGCAGCGTTGAAGGGGGGGAGGCTAGCTCCTACAATGAGCAGTTCTTC; CDR3aa: CSVEGGEASSYNEQFF
d_gene: NA; abundance: NA; j_gene: TRBJ2-1; v_gene: TRBV9; CDR3nt: TGTGCCAGCAGTTCCCAGGTCTACAATGAGCAGTTCTTC; CDR3aa: CASSSQVYNEQFF
d_gene: NA; abundance: NA; j_gene: TRBJ2-5; v_gene: TRBV13; CDR3nt: TGTGCCAGCTCCTTCAGGACAGCGCAAGAGACCCAGTACTTC; CDR3aa: CASSFRTAQETQYF
d_gene: TRBD2; abundance: NA; j_gene: TRBJ2-7; v_gene: TRBV5-6; CDR3nt: TGTGCCAGCAGCCTGGACGCTAGCGGGCATTACTACGAGCAGTACTTC; CDR3aa: CASSLDASGHYYEQYF
d_gene: TRBD2; abundance: NA; j_gene: TRBJ2-5; v_gene: TRBV5-4; CDR3nt: TGTGCCAGCAGGAGACTAGCGGAAGAGACCCAGTACTTC; CDR3aa: CASRRLAEETQYF
d_gene: TRBD2; abundance: NA; j_gene: TRBJ2-7; v_gene: TRBV6-5; CDR3nt: TGTGCCAGCAGTCGGGACTACTCCTACGAGCAGTACTTC; CDR3aa: CASSRDYSYEQYF
d_gene: NA; abundance: NA; j_gene: TRBJ2-7; v_gene: TRBV4-1; CDR3nt: TGCGCCAGCAGCCACATGCGGGCTAGCTCCTACGAGCAGTACTTC; CDR3aa: CASSHMRASSYEQYF
d_gene: NA; abundance: NA; j_gene: TRBJ2-3; v_gene: TRBV4-3; CDR3nt: TGCGCCAGCAGCCCCTCCGTTCTTAGCCCAGATACGCAGTATTTT; CDR3aa: CASSPSVLSPDTQYF
d_gene: NA; abundance: NA; j_gene: TRBJ1-2; v_gene: TRBV9; CDR3nt: TGTGCCAGCAGCGTAGGAATAGGGGACTATGGCTACACCTTC; CDR3aa: CASSVGIGDYGYTF
d_gene: NA; abundance: NA; j_gene: TRBJ2-7; v_gene: TRBV6-5; CDR3nt: TGTGCCAGCAGTTCCATTGGGGGCTACGAGCAGTACTTC; CDR3aa: CASSSIGGYEQYF
d_gene: TRBD1; abundance: once; j_gene: TRBJ2-3; v_gene: TRBV23-1; CDR3nt: TGCGCCAGCAGTCAACCCCGGGACAGGACGCCCACAGATACGCAGTATTTT; CDR3aa: CASSQPRDRTPTDTQYF
d_gene: NA; abundance: NA; j_gene: TRBJ2-7; v_gene: TRBV29-1; CDR3nt: TGCAGCGTTGAATCGACAGGCTACGAGCAGTACTTC; CDR3aa: CSVESTGYEQYF
d_gene: NA; abundance: NA; j_gene: TRBJ2-1; v_gene: TRBV27; CDR3nt: TGTGCCAGCAGTCCCGGGACACCTTACCTCTCCTACAATGAGCAGTTCTTC; CDR3aa: CASSPGTPYLSYNEQFF
d_gene: NA; abundance: NA; j_gene: TRBJ2-7; v_gene: TRBV11-2; CDR3nt: TGTGCCAGCAGCTTATCGGGCGAGCAGTACTTC; CDR3aa: CASSLSGEQYF
d_gene: NA; abundance: NA; j_gene: TRBJ1-5; v_gene: TRBV6-1; CDR3nt: TGTGCCAGCAGTGACTATTGGGGGCCTACAAATCAGCCCCAGCATTTT; CDR3aa: CASSDYWGPTNQPQHF
d_gene: TRBD2; abundance: NA; j_gene: TRBJ2-7; v_gene: TRBV13; CDR3nt: TGTGCCAGCAGCTTTCAACTAGCGGGAGGACTCGACGAGCAGTACTTC; CDR3aa: CASSFQLAGGLDEQYF
d_gene: NA; abundance: NA; j_gene: TRBJ2-7; v_gene: TRBV5-6; CDR3nt: TGTGCCAGCAGCTTGGCCGAACACGAGCAGTACTTC; CDR3aa: CASSLAEHEQYF
d_gene: NA; abundance: NA; j_gene: TRBJ2-3; v_gene: TRBV7-6; CDR3nt: TGTGCCAGCAGCTTAGCGTACGGCGGAGATACGCAGTATTTT; CDR3aa: CASSLAYGGDTQYF
d_gene: NA; abundance: few; j_gene: TRBJ1-1; v_gene: TRBV7-9; CDR3nt: TGTGCCAGCAGCCGGGAGAACACTGAAGCTTTCTTT; CDR3aa: CASSRENTEAFF
d_gene: TRBD2; abundance: few; j_gene: TRBJ2-1; v_gene: TRBV19; CDR3nt: TGTGCCAGTAGCGAGCGGGGGTTTCTCTACAATGAGCAGTTCTTC; CDR3aa: CASSERGFLYNEQFF
d_gene: NA; abundance: few; j_gene: TRBJ1-1; v_gene: TRBV9; CDR3nt: TGTGCCAGCAGCGTAGCTACCGGCACCAACACTGAAGCTTTCTTT; CDR3aa: CASSVATGTNTEAFF
d_gene: TRBD2; abundance: NA; j_gene: TRBJ2-7; v_gene: TRBV5-1; CDR3nt: TGCGCCAGCAGCTTAGGGGGTGTAGCGGGAGGGCCGAGCTACGAGCAGTACTTC; CDR3aa: CASSLGGVAGGPSYEQYF
d_gene: NA; abundance: few; j_gene: TRBJ2-7; v_gene: TRBV21-1; CDR3nt: TGTGCCAGCCTACCCGGACACAACTACGAGCAGTACTTC; CDR3aa: CASLPGHNYEQYF
d_gene: TRBD2; abundance: NA; j_gene: TRBJ2-5; v_gene: TRBV27; CDR3nt: TGTGCCAGCAGTCCGACTAGCGGGTACCAAGAGACCCAGTACTTC; CDR3aa: CASSPTSGYQETQYF
d_gene: TRBD1; abundance: NA; j_gene: TRBJ2-2; v_gene: TRBV5-6; CDR3nt: TGTGCCAGCAGCTTACGCGGGGGACAGGGTGCCGGGGAGCTGTTTTTT; CDR3aa: CASSLRGGQGAGELFF
d_gene: NA; abundance: NA; j_gene: TRBJ2-5; v_gene: TRBV15; CDR3nt: TGTGCCACCAGCAGAGTATCGGGGCGGGTGGAGACCCAGTACTTC; CDR3aa: CATSRVSGRVETQYF
d_gene: TRBD2; abundance: NA; j_gene: TRBJ2-7; v_gene: TRBV6-1; CDR3nt: TGTGCCAGCAGTGAATGGGGACTAGCGGGAGGGCCCGCCTACGAGCAGTACTTC; CDR3aa: CASSEWGLAGGPAYEQYF